A selection of T cell receptor beta chains follows, all from one sample in a study of shared clonotypes between healthy human individuals. TCRdb keeps only in-frame clones here, not all; method: immunoSEQ multiplex PCR. Found here are roughly 2,000,000 clones, about 95% of them singletons; the top ten hold 0.9% to 1.5%. The sequenced material came from naive CD8+ T cells sorted from blood. These receptors originate from a man younger than 30 in good health. CDR3s include the opening cysteine and the closing phenylalanine or tryptophan.

>TRBV19|TRBJ1-4|15
CASSRGTETNEKLFF
>TRBV4-3|TRBJ1-5|15
CASSQDRGVNQPQHF
>TRBV10-3|TRBJ1-5|15
CAISEGGAPAQPQHF
>TRBV4-1|TRBJ2-7|12
CASSQGGYEQYF
>TRBV10-3|TRBJ2-3|14
CAISETQGTDTQYF
>TRBV5-6|TRBJ2-3|15
CASSLDAGPTDTQYF
>TRBV7-6|TRBJ1-1|12
CASSLLRGEAFF
>TRBV19|TRBJ1-1|12
CASILGTTEAFF
>TRBV28|TRBJ1-1|14
CASSWVGPNTEAFF
>TRBV10-2|TRBJ2-2|13
CASGHLNTGELFF
>TRBV29-1|TRBJ2-1|19
CSVEGVSGGPTNSYNEQFF
>TRBV4-1|TRBJ2-1|17
CASSPAPTLAGSNEQFF
>TRBV10-3|TRBJ2-1|16
CAISESISGIWNEQFF
>TRBV7-8|TRBJ2-7|16
CASSFPRDRVSYEQYF
>TRBV9|TRBJ1-3|15
CASSVGGSPGNTIYF
>TRBV6-1|TRBJ1-4|13
CASTFATNEKLFF
>TRBV30|TRBJ1-6|13
CAWNGGTNSPLHF
>TRBV28|TRBJ1-1|14
CASTADGANTEAFF
>TRBV27|TRBJ2-3|15
CASSLTRGLTDTQYF
>TRBV27|TRBJ2-5|16
CASSLASGTPQETQYF
>TRBV10-2|TRBJ2-1|12
CASRSPGGEQFF
>TRBV7-6|TRBJ2-7|13
CASSLAASYEQYF
>TRBV6-5|TRBJ1-6|15
CASSFRDRDDSPLHF
>TRBV27|TRBJ2-7|13
CASSLTESYEQYF
>TRBV27|TRBJ2-5|16
CASSWGLAGGPETQYF
>TRBV7-2|TRBJ2-2|17
CASSTEVRSGNTGELFF
>TRBV6-1|TRBJ1-5|14
CASSPGQGNKPQHF
>TRBV21-1|TRBJ2-7|14
CASRRAGTGDEQYF
>TRBV2|TRBJ2-2|10
CACFPGELFF
>TRBV28|TRBJ2-5|16
CASSLPGLVPQETQYF
>TRBV10-2|TRBJ2-3|17
CASSPPGPPSGTDTQYF
>TRBV27|TRBJ1-6|16
CASSFSSPIYNSPLHF
>TRBV6-6|TRBJ1-2|16
CASSYGDTGGNYGYTF
>TRBV28|TRBJ2-2|15
CASSLSRQGGGELFF
>TRBV28|TRBJ2-3|15
CASSDSGTSPDTQYF
>TRBV7-9|TRBJ1-5|17
CASTYATGPYSNQPQHF
>TRBV4-1|TRBJ2-7|15
CASSLSGDGAYEQYF
>TRBV6-1|TRBJ2-7|15
CASSELKGGPYEQYF
>TRBV6-1|TRBJ1-5|15
CATTGGRGINQPQHF
>TRBV15|TRBJ1-1|17
CATSRDLGINGNTEAFF
>TRBV28|TRBJ2-7|14
CASSPPAGTYEQYF
>TRBV7-9|TRBJ1-1|12
CASSGTGAEAFF
>TRBV27|TRBJ1-5|14
CASSSGRSNQPQHF
>TRBV25-1|.|13
CASSEGSSYEQYF
>TRBV13|TRBJ2-2|17
CASSSETSGGTTGELFF
>TRBV2|TRBJ2-3|15
CASSKGLVGADTQYF
>TRBV5-1|TRBJ2-1|13
CASQGNRVNEQFF
>TRBV13|TRBJ2-1|15
CASSLTGGPYNEQFF
>TRBV7-9|TRBJ1-1|15
CASSLGSEMNTEAFF
>TRBV6-5|TRBJ1-2|14
CASSYVDSYYGYTF
>TRBV2|TRBJ1-6|18
CASSEQGTFWSIGSPLHF
>TRBV4-3|TRBJ1-1|14
CASSHPGTNTEAFF
>TRBV7-9|TRBJ2-7|15
CASSPGTGSAYEQYF
>TRBV2|TRBJ2-1|16
CASSDGAGAPYNEQFF
>TRBV11-2|TRBJ1-5|15
CASSLEGYGNQPQHF
>TRBV21-1|TRBJ1-1|15
CASSKLVPSRGQAFF